The rows below give T cell receptor beta chains drawn from one sample of a study of T cell responses to AZD1222 COVID-19 vaccine. This table comes from immunoSEQ multiplex PCR, and its TCRdb copy is limited to in-frame clones, with some not included. Here the sample spans fewer than 150,000 clones, 75% to 90% being singletons. Material: peripheral blood, obtained 28 days after the second AZD1222 dose. Every receptor here comes from an adult who received the AZD1222 COVID-19 vaccine. The conserved cysteine and the conserved F or W are not part of the CDR3 here. Fields, in order: CDR3 protein, D gene, J gene, V gene. The D gene is left open where the match is weak.

CDR3aa: ATSRADRGSGNTIY
d_gene: TRBD1
j_gene: TRBJ1-3
v_gene: TRBV15

CDR3aa: ASSLTANTEAF
d_gene: .
j_gene: TRBJ1-1
v_gene: TRBV5-5

CDR3aa: SADTNNEQF
d_gene: .
j_gene: TRBJ2-1
v_gene: TRBV20-1

CDR3aa: ASSRAGERSEAF
d_gene: .
j_gene: TRBJ1-1
v_gene: TRBV28

CDR3aa: ASRQWDRGYEQY
d_gene: .
j_gene: TRBJ2-7
v_gene: TRBV21-1

CDR3aa: ASSSAGTSFYETQY
d_gene: TRBD2
j_gene: TRBJ2-5
v_gene: TRBV7-2

CDR3aa: ASSQDIDYGQPQH
d_gene: .
j_gene: TRBJ1-5
v_gene: TRBV4-1

CDR3aa: ASSPNLEGSYGYT
d_gene: .
j_gene: TRBJ1-2
v_gene: TRBV3-1/TRBV3-2

CDR3aa: ASSQGNSPLH
d_gene: .
j_gene: TRBJ1-6
v_gene: TRBV27

CDR3aa: ASSQDGREGYGELF
d_gene: TRBD2
j_gene: TRBJ2-2
v_gene: TRBV4-3

CDR3aa: ASSTPDHSKTQY
d_gene: .
j_gene: TRBJ2-3
v_gene: TRBV27

CDR3aa: ASSLAQGELF
d_gene: .
j_gene: TRBJ2-2
v_gene: TRBV5-4

CDR3aa: ASSFRGHTTGELF
d_gene: .
j_gene: TRBJ2-2
v_gene: TRBV5-8

CDR3aa: ASSQGAGNYGYT
d_gene: .
j_gene: TRBJ1-2
v_gene: TRBV28

CDR3aa: ASSETGNYGYT
d_gene: TRBD1
j_gene: TRBJ1-2
v_gene: TRBV6-2/TRBV6-3

CDR3aa: ASRNGGQNEKLF
d_gene: .
j_gene: TRBJ1-4
v_gene: TRBV5-1

CDR3aa: ASGFGTYEQY
d_gene: .
j_gene: TRBJ2-7
v_gene: TRBV12-5

CDR3aa: ASSVTGTVNTGELF
d_gene: TRBD1
j_gene: TRBJ2-2
v_gene: TRBV11-3